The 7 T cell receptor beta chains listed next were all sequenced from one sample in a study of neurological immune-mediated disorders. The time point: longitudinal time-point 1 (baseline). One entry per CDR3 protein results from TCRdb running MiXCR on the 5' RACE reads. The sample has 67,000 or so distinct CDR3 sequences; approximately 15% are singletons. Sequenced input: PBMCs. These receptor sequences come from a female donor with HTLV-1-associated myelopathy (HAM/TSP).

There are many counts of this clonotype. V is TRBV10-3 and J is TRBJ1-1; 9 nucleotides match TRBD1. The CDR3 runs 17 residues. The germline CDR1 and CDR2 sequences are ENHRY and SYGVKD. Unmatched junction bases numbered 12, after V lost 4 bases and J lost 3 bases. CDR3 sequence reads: CAISASIKGQGDTEAFF. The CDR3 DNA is TGTGCCATCAGTGCTTCAATAAAGGGACAGGGTGACACTGAAGCTTTCTTT.

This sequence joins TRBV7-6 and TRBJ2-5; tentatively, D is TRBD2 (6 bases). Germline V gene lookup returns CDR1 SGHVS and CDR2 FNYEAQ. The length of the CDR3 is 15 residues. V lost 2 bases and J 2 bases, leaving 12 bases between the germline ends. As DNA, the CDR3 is TGTGCCAGCAGCTTAACGCGGGGCCGGCAAGAGACCCAGTACTTC. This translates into CASSLTRGRQETQYF.

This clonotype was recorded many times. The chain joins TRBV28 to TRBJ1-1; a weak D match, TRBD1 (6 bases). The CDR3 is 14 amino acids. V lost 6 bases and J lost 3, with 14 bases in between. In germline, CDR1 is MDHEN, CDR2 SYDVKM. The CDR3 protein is CASRTGQRDTEAFF. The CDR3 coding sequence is TGTGCCAGCAGGACCGGACAGAGGGACACTGAAGCTTTCTTT.

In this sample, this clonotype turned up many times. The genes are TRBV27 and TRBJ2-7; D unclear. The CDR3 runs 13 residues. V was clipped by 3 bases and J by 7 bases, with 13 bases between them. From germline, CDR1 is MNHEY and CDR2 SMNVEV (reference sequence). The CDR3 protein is CASSLPGFDEQYF. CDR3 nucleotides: TGTGCCAGCAGTTTGCCAGGTTTTGATGAGCAGTACTTC.

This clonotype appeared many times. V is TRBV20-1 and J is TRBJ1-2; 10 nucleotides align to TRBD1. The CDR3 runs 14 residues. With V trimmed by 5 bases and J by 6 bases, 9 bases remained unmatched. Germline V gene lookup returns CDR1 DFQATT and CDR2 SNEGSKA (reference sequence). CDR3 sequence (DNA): TGCAGTGCTCTAGGGGGACAGGGGTCCCATGGCTACACCTTC. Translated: CSALGGQGSHGYTF.

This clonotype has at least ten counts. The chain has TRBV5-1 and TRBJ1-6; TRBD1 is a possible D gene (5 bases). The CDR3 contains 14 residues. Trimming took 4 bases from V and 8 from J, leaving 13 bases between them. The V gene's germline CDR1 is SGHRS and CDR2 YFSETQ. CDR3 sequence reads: CASSEGQSDSPLHF. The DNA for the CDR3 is TGCGCCAGCAGCGAAGGACAATCCGATTCACCCCTCCACTTT. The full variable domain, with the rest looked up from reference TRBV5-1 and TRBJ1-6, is KAGVTQTPRYLIKTRGQQVTLSCSPISGHRSVSWYQQTPGQGLQFLFEYFSETQRNKGNFPGRFSGRQFSNSRSEMNVSTLELGDSALYLCASSEGQSDSPLHFGNGTRLTVT.

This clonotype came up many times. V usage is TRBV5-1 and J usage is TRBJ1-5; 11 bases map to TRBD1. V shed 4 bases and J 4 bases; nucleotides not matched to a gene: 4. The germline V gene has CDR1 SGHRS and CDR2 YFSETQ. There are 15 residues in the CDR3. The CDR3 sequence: CASSAGTGGNQPQHF. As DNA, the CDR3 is TGCGCCAGCAGCGCCGGGACAGGGGGGAATCAGCCCCAGCATTTT.